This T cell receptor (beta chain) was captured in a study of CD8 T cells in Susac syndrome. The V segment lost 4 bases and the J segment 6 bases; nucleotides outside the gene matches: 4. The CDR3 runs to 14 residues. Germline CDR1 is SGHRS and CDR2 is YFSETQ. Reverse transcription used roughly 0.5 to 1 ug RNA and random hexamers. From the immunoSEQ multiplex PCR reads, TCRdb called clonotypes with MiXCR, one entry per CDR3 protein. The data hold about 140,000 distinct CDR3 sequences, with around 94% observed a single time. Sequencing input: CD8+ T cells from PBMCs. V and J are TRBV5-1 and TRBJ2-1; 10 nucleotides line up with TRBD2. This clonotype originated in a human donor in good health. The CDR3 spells CASSETSGINEQFF. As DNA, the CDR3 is TGCGCCAGCAGCGAAACTAGCGGGATCAATGAGCAGTTCTTC.